The 27 T cell receptor beta chains below come from one sample, sequenced in a study of blood T cell repertoires in COVID-19. Profiling relied on immunoSEQ multiplex PCR, and the TCRdb table lists in-frame clones only, not all of them. The repertoire holds about 49,000 clones, 86% seen once, with more than 5% in the top ten. Sequenced input: peripheral blood. These receptor sequences come from a man aged 40-49 years with active COVID-19.

This chain connects TRBV15 to TRBJ1-1; no definite D call. The CDR3 runs to 15 residues. CDR1 is LNHNV and CDR2 is YYDKDF in the germline V gene (reference sequence). The V and J ends lost 2 bases and 6 bases respectively, with 16 bases between them. CDR3 nucleotide sequence: TGTGCCACCAGCAGACCCGACCGGGATGGCTCTGAAGCTTTCTTT. Its translation: CATSRPDRDGSEAFF. Filled out from reference TRBV15 and TRBJ1-1, the complete variable domain reads DAMVIQNPRYQVTQFGKPVTLSCSQTLNHNVMYWYQQKSSQAPKLLFHYYDKDFNNEADTPDNFQSRRPNTSFCFLDIRSPGLGDTAMYLCATSRPDRDGSEAFFGQGTRLTVV.

The V gene is TRBV7-9, the J gene TRBJ2-3; D remains unclear. The germline gives CDR1 SEHNR, CDR2 FQNEAQ (reference sequence). V was trimmed by 2 bases and J by 0 bases, leaving 6 bases between them. The CDR3 sequence is 14 residues long. The CDR3 reads CASSLWASTDTQYF. DNA of the CDR3: TGTGCCAGCAGCTTATGGGCTAGCACAGATACGCAGTATTTT.

The chain employs TRBV7-9 and TRBJ2-5; TRBD1 is a possible D gene (5 bases). Germline lookup yields CDR1 SEHNR and CDR2 FQNEAQ (reference sequence). Trimming left V 1 base short and J 4 bases short, with 10 bases between. The CDR3 extends over 14 amino acids. This CDR3 is CASSLEAGRETQYF. Written as DNA, the CDR3 is TGTGCCAGCAGCTTAGAGGCAGGGCGAGAGACCCAGTACTTC.

The chain joins TRBV3-1 (or the pseudogene TRBV3-2) to TRBJ2-7; 7 bases fit TRBD1. The germline CDR1 and CDR2 sequences are LGHDT and YNNKEL (reference sequence). This CDR3 region has 16 residues. V dropped 1 base and J dropped 3; count of bases not matched to a gene: 9. CDR3 loop: CASSQAPGQAHYEQYF. DNA for the CDR3: TGTGCCAGCAGCCAAGCTCCTGGACAGGCCCACTACGAGCAGTACTTC.

The V call is TRBV27, the J call TRBJ2-2; D gene uncertain. Germline V gene sequence: CDR1 MNHEY, CDR2 SMNVEV (reference sequence). The CDR3 is 14 amino acids. V was pared by 3 bases and J by 5 bases, with 10 bases between. CDR3 residues: CASSFQSLTGELFF. CDR3 bases: TGTGCCAGCAGTTTCCAGTCGTTAACCGGGGAGCTGTTTTTT.

This clone was found a few times. The J gene is TRBJ2-5, the V gene TRBV7-9; a weak D match, TRBD2 (6 bases). Trimming took 0 bases from V and 0 from J, leaving 11 bases between them. This CDR3 is built from 16 residues. The germline V gene has CDR1 SEHNR and CDR2 FQNEAQ (reference sequence). CDR3 region: CASSLAGGPNQETQYF. The CDR3 DNA is TGTGCCAGCAGCTTAGCGGGAGGACCAAACCAAGAGACCCAGTACTTC. Full variable domain (outside the CDR3, taken from reference TRBV7-9 and TRBJ2-5): DTGVSQNPRHKITKRGQNVTFRCDPISEHNRLYWYRQTLGQGPEFLTYFQNEAQLEKSRLLSDRFSAERPKGSFSTLEIQRTEQGDSAMYLCASSLAGGPNQETQYFGPGTRLLVL.

The rearrangement joins TRBV7-3 to TRBJ2-1, with 9 bases lining up with TRBD2. With V trimmed by 5 bases and J by 5 bases, 19 bases remained unmatched. In germline, CDR1 is SGHTA, CDR2 FQGTGA. The CDR3 extends over 19 amino acids. The CDR3 is CASSTHRGLVAGANNEQFF. CDR3 nucleotides: TGTGCCAGCAGCACGCACAGGGGTTTGGTAGCGGGAGCGAACAATGAGCAGTTCTTC. The variable domain in full, with the rest retrieved from reference TRBV7-3 and TRBJ2-1, is GAGVSQTPSNKVTEKGKYVELRCDPISGHTALYWYRQSLGQGPEFLIYFQGTGAADDSGLPNDRFFAVRPEGSVSTLKIQRTERGDSAVYLCASSTHRGLVAGANNEQFFGPGTRLTVL.

The CDR3 DNA sequence: TGTGCCAGCAGCTTAGAGACAGCACGCGAGCAGTACTTC. Its translation: CASSLETAREQYF. The rearrangement links TRBV7-6 to TRBJ2-7; weak D call: TRBD1 (5 bases). Germline V gives CDR1 SGHVS, CDR2 FNYEAQ. The CDR3 extends over 13 amino acids. V was pared by 1 base and J by 6 bases, with 10 bases between.

The chain links TRBV19 to TRBJ2-7, with 7 bases identical to TRBD2. Unmatched junction bases numbered 9, after V lost 2 bases and J lost 2 bases. The CDR3 contains 16 residues. Looked up from germline, CDR1 is LNHDA and CDR2 is SQIVND (reference sequence). The CDR3 protein is CASSISIAGVTYEQYF. In DNA, the CDR3 is TGTGCCAGTAGTATATCAATAGCGGGCGTCACCTACGAGCAGTACTTC.

This clone was seen repeatedly, ten times or more. V is TRBV28 and J is TRBJ2-1; 11 bases map to TRBD2. This CDR3 is built from 16 residues. J gave up 2 bases and V 5 bases, and 5 bases lay outside the gene matches. Per germline, CDR1 MDHEN and CDR2 SYDVKM. CDR3 sequence: CASSTTSGSAYNEQFF. The DNA for the CDR3 is TGTGCCAGCAGTACCACTAGCGGGAGCGCCTACAATGAGCAGTTCTTC.

The chain carries TRBV7-9 and TRBJ1-2, with 9 positions matching TRBD1. V was pared by 2 bases and J by 7 bases, with 11 bases of the junction left unmatched. Per germline, CDR1 SEHNR and CDR2 FQNEAQ (reference sequence). This CDR3 is 16 amino acids long. CDR3 bases: TGTGCCAGCAGCTTACCTACAGAGGACAGGGGCGTTGGCTACACCTTC. Its protein product is CASSLPTEDRGVGYTF. Full variable domain (missing parts from reference TRBV7-9 and TRBJ1-2): DTGVSQNPRHKITKRGQNVTFRCDPISEHNRLYWYRQTLGQGPEFLTYFQNEAQLEKSRLLSDRFSAERPKGSFSTLEIQRTEQGDSAMYLCASSLPTEDRGVGYTFGSGTRLTVV.

The chain recombines TRBV27 with TRBJ1-6; TRBD1 agrees at 8 bases. The CDR3 loop spans 14 amino acids. The ends lost 6 bases at V and 8 bases at J; junction bases unmatched: 6. Per germline, CDR1 MNHEY and CDR2 SMNVEV (reference sequence). The CDR3 DNA reads as TGTGCCAGCAGCCGGACAGGGTTATATTCACCCCTCCACTTT. As protein: CASSRTGLYSPLHF.

The rearrangement joins TRBV6-5 to TRBJ2-7, with 8 bases fitting TRBD2. Germline lookup yields CDR1 MNHEY and CDR2 SVGAGI. This CDR3 has 12 residues. V shed 9 bases, J shed 3 bases, and the junction held 4 bases outside the gene matches. CDR3 sequence: CASIAGFYEQYF. Here the CDR3 DNA reads TGTGCCAGTATAGCGGGATTCTACGAGCAGTACTTC.

The rearrangement links TRBV9 to TRBJ2-5, with a weak D call TRBD1 (5 bases). Germline-derived CDR1 and CDR2 are SGDLS and YYNGEE. V was clipped by 0 bases and J by 2 bases, with 11 bases between them. The CDR3 is made up of 15 amino acids. CDR3 in amino acids: CASSVGGERQETQYF. Here the CDR3 DNA reads TGTGCCAGCAGCGTAGGGGGCGAGAGACAAGAGACCCAGTACTTC.

In this sample, this clone turned up once. This rearrangement joins TRBV2 to TRBJ2-7; the D gene is possibly TRBD1 (6 bases). Trimming pared 2 bases from V and 1 base from J, leaving 9 bases between. The CDR3 runs to 14 residues. Germline assignment: CDR1 SNHLY and CDR2 FYNNEI. The CDR3 protein is CASSEQGQSYEQYF. The CDR3 region has the DNA TGTGCCAGCAGTGAACAGGGGCAATCCTACGAGCAGTACTTC. Variable domain in full (rest from reference TRBV2 and TRBJ2-7): EPEVTQTPSHQVTQMGQEVILRCVPISNHLYFYWYRQILGQKVEFLVSFYNNEISEKSEIFDDQFSVERPDGSNFTLKIRSTKLEDSAMYFCASSEQGQSYEQYFGPGTRLTVT.

V and J are TRBV3-1 (or the pseudogene TRBV3-2) and TRBJ2-4, with 11 bases fitting TRBD2. This CDR3 spans 16 amino acids. The V gene end was trimmed by 4 bases and the J gene end by 4 bases; junction bases not matched to a gene: 6. Looked up from germline, CDR1 is LGHDT and CDR2 is YNNKEL (reference sequence). The CDR3 DNA reads TGTGCCAGCAGCCTGCGACTAGCGGGAACAAAAAACATTCAGTACTTC. The encoded protein is CASSLRLAGTKNIQYF.

The chain links TRBV20-1 to TRBJ2-1; 11 bases agree with TRBD2. The germline gives CDR1 DFQATT, CDR2 SNEGSKA (reference sequence). The junction had 5 bases not matched to a gene; V was cut back by 6 bases and J by 4 bases. The CDR3 runs 14 residues. Here the CDR3 reads CSASTSGRYNEQFF. DNA of the CDR3: TGCAGTGCGAGTACTAGCGGGAGATACAATGAGCAGTTCTTC.

J is TRBJ2-5 and V is TRBV29-1; 8 bases fit TRBD1. CDR3 length: 13 amino acids. CDR1 SQVTM and CDR2 ANQGSEA come from the germline V gene. Germline trimming cut 6 bases from V and 4 bases from J; bases unmatched to any gene: 7. CDR3 coding DNA: TGCAGCGTGTCACAGGGGGGTAGAGAGACCCAGTACTTC. It specifies CSVSQGGRETQYF.

V usage is TRBV20-1 and J usage is TRBJ1-2; maybe TRBD1 (6 bases). CDR1 is DFQATT, CDR2 SNEGSKA, per germline (reference sequence). The CDR3 totals 11 residues. CDR3 sequence: CVRGTRVGYTF. CDR3 DNA: TGCGTGCGGGGGACAAGGGTTGGCTACACCTTC.

J is TRBJ1-1 and V is TRBV3-1 (or the pseudogene TRBV3-2), with TRBD1 matching 12 bases. The CDR3 consists of 16 residues. V shed 4 bases, J shed 3 bases, and the junction held 6 bases outside the gene matches. The germline V gene encodes CDR1 LGHDT and CDR2 YNNKEL (reference sequence). The CDR3 protein is CASSLLGTGGYTEAFF. The CDR3 DNA follows: TGTGCCAGCAGCCTTTTAGGGACAGGGGGCTACACTGAAGCTTTCTTT.

The rearrangement uses TRBV4-2 and TRBJ2-7; 10 positions agree with TRBD2. This CDR3 comprises 15 residues. Trimming cost V 1 base and J 0 bases; bases outside gene matches: 0. From germline, CDR1 is LGHNA and CDR2 YNFKEQ. CDR3 coding DNA: TGTGCCAGCAGCCAAGCTAGCGGGAGCTCCTACGAGCAGTACTTC. It specifies CASSQASGSSYEQYF.

The genes are TRBV24-1 and TRBJ2-1, with TRBD2 matching 13 bases. The CDR3 contains 17 residues. CDR1 and CDR2 (germline): KGHDR, SFDVKD. The J segment lost 0 bases and the V segment lost 2 bases, leaving 0 bases of the junction unmatched. CDR3 in amino acids: CATSDWTSGSSYNEQFF. CDR3 DNA sequence: TGTGCCACCAGTGATTGGACTAGCGGGAGCTCCTACAATGAGCAGTTCTTC.

This clone was seen only a few times. V usage is TRBV5-1 and J usage is TRBJ2-2; the D is unclear. This CDR3 is built from 16 residues. Germline CDR1 reads SGHRS; CDR2 reads YFSETQ. With 1 base removed from V and 0 bases from J, the gap between germline ends came to 10 bases. The CDR3 DNA reads as TGCGCCAGCAGCTTGAGAGAACAGCCGAACACCGGGGAGCTGTTTTTT. Translated, it gives CASSLREQPNTGELFF.

The J gene is TRBJ2-7, the V gene TRBV11-2; TRBD1 agrees at 9 bases. The CDR3 length is 13 residues. From germline, CDR1 is SGHAT and CDR2 FQNNGV. V gave up 3 bases and J gave up 7 bases; unmatched junction bases: 4. CDR3 bases: TGTGCCAGCAGCTTTACAGGGGGCGATGAGCAGTACTTC. It translates to CASSFTGGDEQYF.

This rearrangement joins TRBV7-3 to TRBJ1-1, with no clear D. Germline V CDR1 and CDR2: SGHTA, FQGTGA. The CDR3 sequence is 13 residues long. The germline V and J ends were trimmed by 4 bases and 4 bases, with 10 bases remaining between them. CDR3 nucleotides: TGTGCCAGCAGCTCCTCAGGTATCACTGAAGCTTTCTTT. Protein product: CASSSSGITEAFF.

The V and J genes are TRBV28 and TRBJ1-2; perhaps TRBD1 as D (6 bases). The V end lost 5 bases, the J end lost 0 bases, and 19 bases lay between the germline ends. The CDR3 is 17 residues long. The V gene's germline CDR1 is MDHEN and CDR2 SYDVKM. The CDR3 nucleotides are TGTGCCAGCAGTCCCCCCGCCGACAGGCCTACTAACTATGGCTACACCTTC. Its protein product is CASSPPADRPTNYGYTF.

This chain connects TRBV19 to TRBJ2-1, with TRBD2 identical over 10 bases. Germline V gene lookup returns CDR1 LNHDA and CDR2 SQIVND (reference sequence). The CDR3 contains 16 residues. V dropped 3 bases and J dropped 1; count of bases not matched to a gene: 3. The CDR3, as DNA: TGTGCCAGTAGTATGGGTAGCGGGAGGTCCTACAATGAGCAGTTCTTC. Its protein product is CASSMGSGRSYNEQFF.